The rows below give T cell receptor beta chains drawn from one sample of a study of Ad26.COV2.S vaccination and SARS-CoV-2 variants. The method was immunoSEQ multiplex PCR; TCRdb's version includes in-frame clones alone and lacks a portion of them. Among 350,000 to 500,000 clones listed, roughly 90% were seen once. Specimen: peripheral blood, collected in a trial of Ad26.COV2.S vaccine versus placebo. Receptors originate from a person aged 18-65 years who received the Ad26.COV2.S COVID-19 vaccine or a placebo. CDR3s include the opening cysteine and the closing phenylalanine or tryptophan. D genes are given only for firm matches. The size of a clone is reported for some rows only, either as once, few or many, or as a class for expanded clones.

V gene	D gene	J gene	clone size	CDR3 protein	CDR3 DNA
TRBV10-1	TRBD1	TRBJ2-5	.	CASSGDRKETQYF	TGCGCCAGCAGTGGGGACAGAAAAGAGACCCAGTACTTC
TRBV6-5	.	TRBJ2-1	.	CASSYSSGRSYNEQFF	TGTGCCAGCAGCTACTCGAGCGGACGCTCCTACAATGAGCAGTTCTTC
TRBV4-3	.	TRBJ2-7	.	CASSQDASYEQYF	TGCGCCAGCAGCCAAGACGCCTCCTACGAGCAGTACTTC
TRBV27	.	TRBJ2-2	.	CASSLRGVNTGELFF	TGTGCCAGCAGTTTAAGAGGGGTGAACACCGGGGAGCTGTTTTTT
TRBV24-1	.	TRBJ2-1	.	CATSVGDPNEQFF	TGTGCCACCAGTGTGGGGGATCCCAATGAGCAGTTCTTC
TRBV6-6	TRBD1	TRBJ1-5	.	CASTGQGSNQPQHF	TGTGCCAGCACGGGACAGGGTAGCAATCAGCCCCAGCATTTT
TRBV7-2	TRBD2	TRBJ2-5	.	CASSLVLAGGAEETQYF	TGTGCCAGCAGCTTAGTGCTAGCGGGGGGTGCAGAGGAGACCCAGTACTTC
TRBV19	.	TRBJ1-1	.	CASSLNSEMNTEAFF	TGTGCCAGTAGTCTCAACAGCGAAATGAACACTGAAGCTTTCTTT
TRBV15	TRBD1	TRBJ2-5	.	CATTLDRGSETQYF	TGTGCCACCACCCTGGACAGGGGATCGGAGACCCAGTACTTC
TRBV30	.	TRBJ1-1	.	CAWSRATSTEAFF	TGTGCCTGGAGTCGGGCGACTAGCACTGAAGCTTTCTTT
TRBV13	.	TRBJ2-3	.	CASTRSGGRGTDTQYF	TGTGCCAGCACCCGGAGTGGGGGTAGGGGGACAGATACGCAGTATTTT
TRBV19	.	TRBJ2-7	few	CASSIMIDGYEQYF	TGTGCCAGTAGTATTATGATCGACGGCTACGAGCAGTACTTC
TRBV9	TRBD2	TRBJ2-7	.	CASSTGTRFHEQYF	TGTGCCAGCAGCACCGGGACTAGATTCCACGAGCAGTACTTC
TRBV27	TRBD1	TRBJ2-5	once	CASSLYEGQSETQYF	TGTGCCAGCAGTTTATACGAGGGACAGTCGGAGACCCAGTACTTC
TRBV7-2	.	TRBJ2-5	.	CASRRRTQETQYF	TGTGCCAGCAGACGCCGGACTCAAGAGACCCAGTACTTC
TRBV18	.	TRBJ2-7	.	CASSPPGRIYEQYF	TGTGCCAGCTCCCCACCCGGGCGGATCTACGAGCAGTACTTC
TRBV30	.	TRBJ1-4	.	CAWKWTAGNEKLFF	TGTGCCTGGAAATGGACAGCGGGTAATGAAAAACTGTTTTTT
TRBV18	.	TRBJ2-2	.	CASFFRQGENTGELFF	TGTGCCAGCTTCTTCAGGCAGGGAGAAAACACCGGGGAGCTGTTTTTT
TRBV7-2	TRBD2	TRBJ2-3	.	CASSLGLRGSTDTQYF	TGTGCCAGCAGCTTAGGCTTGCGGGGGAGCACAGATACGCAGTATTTT
TRBV5-6	.	TRBJ1-6	.	CASSFFLGDSPLHF	TGTGCCAGCAGCTTTTTTTTAGGAGATTCACCCCTCCACTTT
TRBV30	TRBD1	TRBJ1-5	.	CAWSAGQGVQPQHF	TGTGCCTGGAGCGCGGGACAGGGCGTCCAGCCCCAGCATTTT
TRBV28	.	TRBJ2-7	.	CASSLQSGAHEQYF	TGTGCCAGCAGTTTGCAGTCAGGGGCCCACGAGCAGTACTTC
TRBV5-5	TRBD1	TRBJ2-7	once	CASSFGTGGFYEQYF	TGTGCCAGCAGCTTTGGGACAGGGGGTTTCTACGAGCAGTACTTC
TRBV28	TRBD1	TRBJ1-5	.	CASSRDRGVGQPQHF	TGTGCCAGCAGTCGCGACAGGGGAGTAGGCCAGCCCCAGCATTTT
TRBV5-1	.	TRBJ1-5	.	CASSSGSNQPQHF	TGCGCCAGCAGCTCAGGGAGCAATCAGCCCCAGCATTTT
TRBV7-3	.	TRBJ1-1	.	CASSSGQWGMNTEAFF	TGTGCCAGCAGCTCCGGACAATGGGGGATGAACACTGAAGCTTTCTTT
TRBV6-4	TRBD2	TRBJ2-1	.	CASRASGGNEQFF	TGTGCCAGCCGGGCTAGCGGGGGGAATGAGCAGTTCTTC
TRBV6-5	.	TRBJ2-7	.	CAQLREVVAYEQYF	TGTGCCCAGCTAAGAGAGGTGGTGGCCTACGAGCAGTACTTC
TRBV3-1/TRBV3-2	.	TRBJ2-1	.	CASSPLGGNSYNEQFF	TGTGCCAGCAGCCCCCTCGGAGGGAACTCCTACAATGAGCAGTTCTTC
TRBV20-1	.	TRBJ2-3	.	CSARATGTQYF	TGCAGTGCTAGGGCGACAGGTACGCAGTATTTT
TRBV7-3	TRBD2	TRBJ2-3	once	CASSLTALAGRTDTQYF	TGTGCCAGCAGCTTAACGGCACTAGCGGGCAGAACAGATACGCAGTATTTT
TRBV6-1	.	TRBJ1-6	.	CASSDPSGSYNSPLHF	TGTGCCAGCAGTGACCCGTCGGGTTCCTATAATTCACCCCTCCACTTT
TRBV7-9	.	TRBJ2-3	.	CASSLEFFTDTQYF	TGTGCCAGCAGCTTAGAATTCTTCACAGATACGCAGTATTTT
TRBV28	.	TRBJ1-2	.	CASRGGRVYGYTF	TGTGCCAGCAGAGGCGGACGCGTCTATGGCTACACCTTC
TRBV5-1	.	TRBJ2-5	.	CATKAQAEETQYF	TGCGCCACCAAGGCCCAGGCAGAAGAGACCCAGTACTTC
TRBV5-1	.	TRBJ2-2	.	CASSGTTGEGGELFF	TGCGCCAGCAGCGGGACGACAGGGGAGGGCGGGGAGCTGTTTTTT
TRBV19	.	TRBJ2-3	.	CASSITGLGTDTQYF	TGTGCCAGTAGTATAACAGGGTTGGGCACAGATACGCAGTATTTT
TRBV7-3	.	TRBJ2-2	.	CASRQADTGELFF	TGTGCCAGCCGACAGGCGGACACCGGGGAGCTGTTTTTT
TRBV6-1	.	TRBJ2-5	once	CASSEPDPRPQYF	TGTGCCAGCAGTGAACCCGACCCACGACCCCAGTACTTC
TRBV6-6	.	TRBJ2-1	.	CASRMGPESEQFF	TGTGCCAGCAGGATGGGACCGGAAAGTGAGCAGTTCTTC
TRBV7-9	TRBD1	TRBJ2-7	.	CASSTGAEEQYF	TGTGCCAGCAGTACAGGGGCGGAGGAGCAGTACTTC
TRBV28	TRBD1	TRBJ1-1	once	CASSFKPGGTEAFF	TGTGCCAGCAGTTTTAAGCCAGGGGGGACTGAAGCTTTCTTT
TRBV10-3	.	TRBJ2-5	.	CAIRDGGGTETQYF	TGTGCCATCAGGGACGGCGGGGGCACGGAGACCCAGTACTTC
TRBV5-1	.	TRBJ2-3	.	CASSLVETTDTQYF	TGCGCCAGCAGCTTGGTCGAAACCACAGATACGCAGTATTTT
TRBV5-1	.	TRBJ2-2	.	CASSLGNTGELFF	TGCGCCAGCAGCTTGGGGAACACCGGGGAGCTGTTTTTT
TRBV2	TRBD1	TRBJ2-1	once	CASSPGQGDNEQFF	TGTGCCAGCAGTCCGGGACAGGGTGACAATGAGCAGTTCTTC
TRBV18	.	TRBJ1-1	.	CASSPPNLKRGFEAFF	TGTGCCAGCTCACCGCCAAACTTAAAGAGGGGGTTTGAAGCTTTCTTT
TRBV19	.	TRBJ2-1	once	CASSITDRGFSNEQFF	TGTGCCAGTAGTATAACGGACCGGGGTTTTAGCAATGAGCAGTTCTTC
TRBV25-1	TRBD2	TRBJ2-3	.	CASSETRKQAAGADTQYF	TGTGCCAGCAGTGAGACCCGCAAACAGGCGGCGGGGGCAGATACGCAGTATTTT
TRBV5-4	.	TRBJ2-1	.	CASSLESTSYNEQFF	TGTGCCAGCAGCTTGGAATCAACCTCCTACAATGAGCAGTTCTTC
TRBV4-1	TRBD2	TRBJ2-4	.	CAKLGGVRYIQYF	TGCGCCAAGCTTGGGGGGGTTCGGTACATTCAGTACTTC
TRBV30	.	TRBJ1-2	.	CAWSVGPIYSGYTF	TGTGCCTGGAGTGTAGGGCCGATCTACTCCGGCTACACCTTC
TRBV4-3	TRBD1	TRBJ2-3	.	CASSQRQGGTDTQYF	TGCGCCAGCAGCCAAAGACAGGGCGGCACAGATACGCAGTATTTT
TRBV11-2	TRBD2	TRBJ2-3	.	CASSRSSGGVTDTQYF	TGTGCCAGCAGCCGCTCTAGCGGGGGGGTCACAGATACGCAGTATTTT